This entry lists 8 T cell receptor beta chains sequenced from one sample in a study of shared clonotypes between healthy human individuals. Clones were sequenced by immunoSEQ multiplex PCR, and TCRdb holds only the in-frame ones, with some missing. The table lists millions of clones, roughly 91% of them singletons. Naive CD8 cells, CD45RO-negative and positively selected for CCR7, excluded terminally differentiated effector memory CD45RA+ cells. The specimen was naive CD8+ T cells from PBMCs. These receptors all come from a man between 18 and 35 years old in good health. Some clones in this sample may be carry-over from other donors' samples.

This chain links TRBV30 with TRBJ1-2; tentative D call: TRBD1 (5 bases). V gave up 6 bases and J gave up 0 bases, with 11 bases separating them. The CDR3 has 13 amino acids. From germline, CDR1 is GTSNPN and CDR2 SVGIG (reference sequence). The CDR3 here is CACIQEANYGYTF. The CDR3 coding sequence is TGTGCCTGCATACAGGAGGCTAACTATGGCTACACCTTC.

This chain uses TRBV12-5 with TRBJ1-1; D is undetermined. Germline V gene lookup returns CDR1 LGHNT and CDR2 FRNRAP. This CDR3 region has 11 residues. V lost 4 bases, J lost 7 bases, and 7 bases lay in between. DNA for the CDR3: TGTGCTAGTGGTTGGGCTGTTGAAGCTTTCTTT. Translated: CASGWAVEAFF.

This clone came up a few times. This sequence joins TRBV19 and TRBJ1-5; no reliable D call. From germline, CDR1 is LNHDA and CDR2 SQIVND (reference sequence). The CDR3 contains 13 residues. Trimming shortened V by 3 bases and J by 6 bases, and 9 bases separated the two germline ends. Here the CDR3 reads CASSIKVGQPQHF. In DNA, the CDR3 is TGTGCCAGTAGTATTAAAGTCGGTCAGCCCCAGCATTTT.

This clone was counted only a few times. The chain uses TRBV6-1 and TRBJ2-1; 9 bases fit TRBD1. Losses at the gene ends were 5 bases for V and 15 bases for J; bases not matched to a gene: 5. The CDR3 totals 11 residues. Germline CDR1 reads MNHNS; CDR2 reads SASEGT. CDR3: CASSTGTGLFF. The DNA for the CDR3 is TGTGCCAGCAGTACAGGGACAGGGCTGTTCTTC.

V gene TRBV6-5 combines with J gene TRBJ2-1; D unresolved. V was cut by 6 bases and J by 5 bases, with 8 bases left in between. The CDR3 is made up of 12 amino acids. Germline values: CDR1 MNHEY, CDR2 SVGAGI. Written as DNA, the CDR3 is TGTGCCAGCAGGGGATGGGACAATGAGCAGTTCTTC. Translated: CASRGWDNEQFF.

Here the CDR3 reads CASSERYGNQPQHF. The CDR3 nucleotides read TGTGCCAGCAGTGAGAGGTATGGCAATCAGCCCCAGCATTTT. The genes are TRBV25-1 and TRBJ1-5; D uncertain. The germline V gene encodes CDR1 MGHDK and CDR2 SYGVNS. Trimming cost V 3 bases and J 2 bases, with 8 bases left between them. This CDR3 contains 14 residues.

V and J are TRBV6-5 and TRBJ2-3, with TRBD2 matching 14 bases. The germline CDR1 and CDR2 sequences are MNHEY and SVGAGI. CDR3 length equals 14 residues. Trimming took 5 bases from V and 6 from J; bases not matched to a gene: 1. The CDR3 DNA reads as TGTGCCAGCAGTAGGACTAGCGGGAGGGATACGCAGTATTTT. Protein product: CASSRTSGRDTQYF.

J is TRBJ2-5 and V is TRBV9; 7 bases line up with TRBD1. The germline V gene has CDR1 SGDLS and CDR2 YYNGEE. With V trimmed by 2 bases and J by 4 bases, 8 bases remained unmatched. The CDR3 is made up of 15 amino acids. This chain's CDR3 is CASSVGQTPIETQYF. The CDR3 DNA reads as TGTGCCAGCAGCGTGGGACAGACCCCAATAGAGACCCAGTACTTC.